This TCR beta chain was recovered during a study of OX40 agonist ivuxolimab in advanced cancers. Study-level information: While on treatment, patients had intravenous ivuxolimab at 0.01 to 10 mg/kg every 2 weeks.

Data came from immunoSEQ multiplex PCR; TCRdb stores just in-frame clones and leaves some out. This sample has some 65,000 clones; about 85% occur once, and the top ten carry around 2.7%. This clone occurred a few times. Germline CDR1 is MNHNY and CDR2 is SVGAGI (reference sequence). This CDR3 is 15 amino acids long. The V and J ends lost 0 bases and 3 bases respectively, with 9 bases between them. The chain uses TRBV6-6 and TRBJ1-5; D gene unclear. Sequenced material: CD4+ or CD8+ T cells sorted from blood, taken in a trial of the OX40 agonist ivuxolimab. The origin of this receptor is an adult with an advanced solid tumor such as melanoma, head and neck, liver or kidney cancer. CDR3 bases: TGTGCCAGCAGTTACTCGTTGACGGACAATCAGCCCCAGCATTTT. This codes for CASSYSLTDNQPQHF.